These 23 T cell receptor beta chains came from one sample sequenced in a study of CD8 T cells in ankylosing spondylitis (dated by TCRdb to 2017 to 2019). The library came from 5' RACE. The sequencing machine was an Illumina HiSeq 2500. The raw public reads went through TCRdb reprocessing: fastp at Q25, MiXCR clone calling, in-frame beta chains kept. Duplicate CDR3 protein sequences are folded into a single record with the most common DNA and genes. The sample includes 150,000 to 200,000 distinct CDR3 sequences, with over 10% observed a single time. The top ten clonotypes cover approximately 11% of the sample. Sequences were obtained from blood, either unsorted or a sorted T cell fraction (not recorded which). The receptors come from a female donor with ankylosing spondylitis or in good health (not recorded which).

This rearrangement joins TRBV7-9 to TRBJ2-2; D call uncertain. Germline V lookup: CDR1 SEHNR, CDR2 FQNEAQ (reference sequence). V lost 3 bases, J lost 5 bases, and 10 bases lay in between. The CDR3 contains 14 residues. CDR3 loop: CASSLDRQTGELFF. The CDR3 nucleotides are TGTGCCAGCAGCTTGGACCGTCAAACCGGGGAGCTGTTTTTT. Supplemented by reference TRBV7-9 and TRBJ2-2, the full variable domain reads DTGVSQNPRHKITKRGQNVTFRCDPISEHNRLYWYRQTLGQGPEFLTYFQNEAQLEKSRLLSDRFSAERPKGSFSTLEIQRTEQGDSAMYLCASSLDRQTGELFFGEGSRLTVL.

As concerns this clonotype: A read error is possible here, since a much larger clone lies one base away. The chain carries TRBV6-1 and TRBJ1-5; D not certain. Germline loops: CDR1 MNHNS, CDR2 SASEGT. This CDR3 has 13 amino acids. CDR3 amino acids: CASRTVMSQPRHF. CDR3 coding DNA: TGTGCCAGCAGAACCGTCATGAGTCAGCCCCGGCATTTT.

Ten or more counts support this clonotype. The chain has TRBV5-1 and TRBJ2-1; D is uncertain. The CDR3 sequence is 14 residues long. Germline CDR1 reads SGHRS; CDR2 reads YFSETQ. V lost 1 base and J 4 bases, leaving 9 bases between the germline ends. The CDR3 is CASSLSTDYNEQFF. The CDR3 DNA is TGCGCCAGCAGCTTGAGCACAGATTACAATGAGCAGTTCTTC.

The V and J genes are TRBV2 and TRBJ2-5, with 7 bases that match TRBD2. Germline lookup yields CDR1 SNHLY and CDR2 FYNNEI. Trimming removed 4 bases from V and 5 bases from J; junction bases left unmatched: 4. This CDR3 contains 13 residues. The CDR3, as DNA: TGTGCCAGCAGTGGGACTAGTTCGGAGACCCAGTACTTC. Protein: CASSGTSSETQYF.

The rearrangement links TRBV24-1 to TRBJ2-3, with D unclear. Trimming removed 4 bases at V and 2 bases at J, with 3 bases between. There are 12 residues in the CDR3. The germline V gene has CDR1 KGHDR and CDR2 SFDVKD. The CDR3 loop reads CATSEYTDTQYF. In nucleotides, the CDR3 is TGTGCCACCAGTGAGTACACAGATACGCAGTATTTT.

This clonotype came up many times. The CDR3 bases are TGTGCCAGCAGCTTAACCCCAAGCCAGATCTACGAGCAGTACTTC. Protein sequence: CASSLTPSQIYEQYF. The chain links TRBV7-2 to TRBJ2-7; D is unresolved. V shed 2 bases and J shed 3 bases, with 14 bases lying between them. CDR3 length equals 15 residues. The germline V gene has CDR1 SGHTA and CDR2 FQGNSA. The entire variable domain, with the rest obtained from reference TRBV7-2 and TRBJ2-7, is as follows: GAGVSQSPSNKVTEKGKDVELRCDPISGHTALYWYRQSLGQGLEFLIYFQGNSAPDKSGLPSDRFSAERTGGSVSTLTIQRTQQEDSAVYLCASSLTPSQIYEQYFGPGTRLTVT.

This clonotype was observed many times. The chain combines TRBV28 with TRBJ2-1; 8 bases match TRBD2. Trimming cost V 3 bases and J 4 bases; bases outside gene matches: 11. Looked up from germline, CDR1 is MDHEN and CDR2 is SYDVKM. The CDR3 extends over 17 amino acids. CDR3 amino acids: CASSFLRREATYNEQFF. Written as DNA, the CDR3 is TGTGCCAGCAGTTTCCTTCGGCGGGAGGCTACATACAATGAGCAGTTCTTC.

There are many counts of this clonotype. The chain carries TRBV29-1 and TRBJ1-2; the D gene is possibly TRBD1 (5 bases). Germline CDR1 reads SQVTM; CDR2 reads ANQGSEA. The CDR3 runs 13 residues. V shed 5 bases and J shed 5 bases, with 15 bases lying between them. This CDR3 is CSVTKRGGYGYTF. The CDR3 bases are TGCAGCGTTACCAAGCGGGGGGGGTATGGCTACACCTTC.

Many counts were recorded for this clonotype. CDR3 amino acids: CSARLAGGGNIQYF. Written as DNA, the CDR3 is TGCAGTGCTAGACTAGCGGGCGGGGGGAACATTCAGTACTTC. The rearrangement joins TRBV20-1 to TRBJ2-4, with 8 bases identical to TRBD2. CDR3 length: 14 residues. Germline trimming cut 2 bases from V and 7 bases from J; bases unmatched to any gene: 7. Germline V lookup: CDR1 DFQATT, CDR2 SNEGSKA (reference sequence).

This clonotype was seen at least ten times. The chain joins TRBV24-1 to TRBJ2-3; a possible D gene is TRBD2 (5 bases). V gave up 3 bases and J gave up 4 bases, with 16 bases separating them. The CDR3 runs 16 residues. From germline, CDR1 is KGHDR and CDR2 SFDVKD. CDR3 in DNA: TGTGCCACCAGTGATCTCGCGGAGGCCACAGCAGATACGCAGTATTTT. This translates into CATSDLAEATADTQYF.

The sample holds many counts of this clonotype. The chain carries TRBV29-1 and TRBJ2-7; D is perhaps TRBD2 (6 bases). The germline gives CDR1 SQVTM, CDR2 ANQGSEA. CDR3 size: 12 residues. With 7 bases removed from V and 4 bases from J, the gap between germline ends came to 14 bases. CDR3 region: CSASGGGYEQYF. CDR3 in DNA: TGCAGCGCCAGTGGGGGAGGTTACGAGCAGTACTTC.

The sample holds many counts of this clonotype. This chain joins TRBV3-1 and TRBJ1-3; no clear D. The CDR3 covers 14 residues. V lost 2 bases and J 3 bases, leaving 8 bases between the germline ends. The germline V gene encodes CDR1 LGHDT and CDR2 YNNKEL (reference sequence). The CDR3 loop is CASSQYSDGNTIYF. CDR3 nucleotide sequence: TGTGCCAGCAGCCAATACTCCGATGGAAACACCATATATTTT.

The chain is built from TRBV7-2 and TRBJ2-7, with 9 bases fitting TRBD2. Germline loops: CDR1 SGHTA, CDR2 FQGNSA. The V segment lost 4 bases and the J segment 0 bases; nucleotides outside the gene matches: 4. This CDR3 region has 15 residues. The CDR3 coding sequence is TGTGCCAGCAGCTCTAGAGCGGGAGGCTCCTACGAGCAGTACTTC. Translated: CASSSRAGGSYEQYF.

This clonotype was seen at least ten times. The chain joins TRBV15 to TRBJ2-1; D is undetermined. From germline, CDR1 is LNHNV and CDR2 YYDKDF (reference sequence). V lost 0 bases and J 1 base, leaving 7 bases between the germline ends. CDR3 size: 15 residues. CDR3 nucleotides: TGTGCCACCAGCAGAGAGGGCGAGTCCTACAATGAGCAGTTCTTC. It is translated as CATSREGESYNEQFF.

The chain joins TRBV19 to TRBJ2-7, with 9 bases fitting TRBD2. V was clipped by 3 bases and J by 3 bases; unmatched bases: 3. Germline values: CDR1 LNHDA, CDR2 SQIVND (reference sequence). This CDR3 spans 14 amino acids. The CDR3 DNA reads TGTGCCAGTAGTATGGTAGCGGGGGACTACGAGCAGTACTTC. Translated: CASSMVAGDYEQYF.

Comment on this clonotype: A much larger clone sits a single nucleotide away, making a read error possible. The J gene is TRBJ2-2, the V gene TRBV7-9, with 10 bases aligning to TRBD1. The CDR3 spans 17 residues. Looked up from germline, CDR1 is SEHNR and CDR2 is FQNEAQ (reference sequence). J lost 4 bases, V lost 7 bases, and 12 bases had no gene match. This CDR3 is CASNKPGQGSTTGELFF. Written as DNA, the CDR3 is TGTGCCAGCAACAAACCGGGACAGGGGTCAACCACCGGGGAGCTGTTTTTT.

This clonotype was found many times. The chain has TRBV6-2 or TRBV6-3 and TRBJ1-6, with D perhaps matching TRBD1 (5 bases). This CDR3 spans 17 amino acids. Germline assignment: CDR1 MNHEY and CDR2 SVGEGT. Trimming took off 1 base at V and 7 bases at J, with 17 bases between the two ends. CDR3 region: CASSYWGSGGPNSPLHF. CDR3 DNA: TGTGCCAGCAGTTACTGGGGGTCGGGAGGACCGAATTCACCCCTCCACTTT.

In the case of this clonotype: Since a much larger clone is just one base distant, this may be a read error. This chain uses TRBV29-1 with TRBJ1-2; no definite D call. CDR3 size: 13 residues. The germline CDR1 and CDR2 sequences are SQVTM and ANQGSEA. CDR3 protein: CSVERQETYDYTF. CDR3 sequence (DNA): TGCAGCGTTGAAAGGCAGGAGACCTATGACTACACCTTC. Combining the CDR3 with reference TRBV29-1 and TRBJ1-2 gives the whole variable domain SAVISQKPSRDICQRGTSLTIQCQVDSQVTMMFWYRQQPGQSLTLIATANQGSEATYESGFVIDKFPISRPNLTFSTLTVSNMSPEDSSIYLCSVERQETYDYTFGSGTRLTVV.

In its sample, this clonotype was seen many times. The V and J genes are TRBV7-6 and TRBJ1-2; D gene uncertain. V lost 1 base to trimming and J lost 2 bases, with 11 bases between them. CDR1 and CDR2 (germline): SGHVS, FNYEAQ. The CDR3 is made up of 15 amino acids. CDR3 region: CASSLGEVSNYGYTF. CDR3 in DNA: TGTGCCAGCAGCTTAGGGGAGGTTTCCAACTATGGCTACACCTTC.

This clonotype was detected many times. The chain combines TRBV12-3 or TRBV12-4 with TRBJ1-6; tentative D call: TRBD1 (5 bases). V lost 3 bases and J 9 bases, leaving 12 bases between the germline ends. This CDR3 spans 14 amino acids. The DNA of the CDR3 is TGTGCCAGCAGTTTGAAAGGGGCGGGTTCACCCCTCCACTTT. Translating gives CASSLKGAGSPLHF.

This chain joins TRBV11-1 and TRBJ1-4; D may be TRBD1 (6 bases). V was clipped by 3 bases and J by 0 bases, with 17 bases between them. CDR1 is SGHAT, CDR2 FQDESV, per germline (reference sequence). The CDR3 has 18 amino acids. The CDR3: CASSFSDRPIATNEKLFF. The DNA of the CDR3 is TGTGCCAGCAGCTTTTCGGACAGACCGATTGCAACTAATGAAAAACTGTTTTTT.

This clonotype was counted ten times or more. This chain connects TRBV30 to TRBJ2-3, with D unclear. The germline V gene has CDR1 GTSNPN and CDR2 SVGIG (reference sequence). This CDR3 contains 11 residues. With 0 bases removed from V and 5 bases from J, the gap between germline ends came to 3 bases. In nucleotides, the CDR3 is TGTGCCTGGAGTGTGGGAGATACGCAGTATTTT. As protein: CAWSVGDTQYF.

This clonotype was recorded at least ten times. The chain has TRBV29-1 and TRBJ2-1; weak D call: TRBD2 (5 bases). Germline loops: CDR1 SQVTM, CDR2 ANQGSEA. The CDR3 is 15 residues long. The V end lost 2 bases, the J end lost 0 bases, and 11 bases lay between the germline ends. CDR3 DNA: TGCAGCGTTGAACCGGCGGAGGCCTCCTACAATGAGCAGTTCTTC. Its protein product is CSVEPAEASYNEQFF.